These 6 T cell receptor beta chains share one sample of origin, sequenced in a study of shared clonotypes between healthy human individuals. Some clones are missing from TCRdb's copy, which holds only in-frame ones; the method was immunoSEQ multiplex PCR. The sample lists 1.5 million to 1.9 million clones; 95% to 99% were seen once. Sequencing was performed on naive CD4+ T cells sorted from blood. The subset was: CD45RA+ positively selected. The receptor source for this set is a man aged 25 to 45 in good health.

CDR3 nucleotide sequence: TGTGCCAGCAGCTTAACTAGCGGGAGGTCCCCCGAGCAGTACTTC. This encodes CASSLTSGRSPEQYF. The rearrangement uses TRBV7-9 and TRBJ2-7; 12 nucleotides line up with TRBD2. Unmatched junction bases numbered 5, after V lost 2 bases and J lost 6 bases. The V gene's germline CDR1 is SEHNR and CDR2 FQNEAQ (reference sequence). This CDR3 contains 15 residues.

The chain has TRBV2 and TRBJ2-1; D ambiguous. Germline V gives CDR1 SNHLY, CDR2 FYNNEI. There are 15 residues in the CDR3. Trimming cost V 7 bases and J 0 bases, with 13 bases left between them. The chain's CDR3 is CASKWRSSSYNEQFF. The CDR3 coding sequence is TGTGCCAGCAAATGGCGGAGCAGCTCCTACAATGAGCAGTTCTTC.

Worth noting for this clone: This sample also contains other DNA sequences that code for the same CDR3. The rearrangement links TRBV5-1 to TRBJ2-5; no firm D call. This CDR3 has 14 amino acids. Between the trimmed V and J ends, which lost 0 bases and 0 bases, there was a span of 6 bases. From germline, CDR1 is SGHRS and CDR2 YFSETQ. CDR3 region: CASSLGAYQETQYF. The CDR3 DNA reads TGCGCCAGCAGCTTGGGCGCGTACCAAGAGACCCAGTACTTC.

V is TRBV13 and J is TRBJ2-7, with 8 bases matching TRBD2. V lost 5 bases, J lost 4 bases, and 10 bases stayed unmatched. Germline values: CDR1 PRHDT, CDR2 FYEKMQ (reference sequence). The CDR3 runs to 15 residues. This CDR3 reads CASSPRRGGFYEQYF. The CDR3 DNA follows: TGTGCCAGCAGCCCCCGTCGGGGGGGTTTTTACGAGCAGTACTTC.

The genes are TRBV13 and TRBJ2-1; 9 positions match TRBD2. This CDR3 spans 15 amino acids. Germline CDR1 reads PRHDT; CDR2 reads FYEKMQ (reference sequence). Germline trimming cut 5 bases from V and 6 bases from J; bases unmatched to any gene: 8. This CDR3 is CASSPGLASLNEQFF. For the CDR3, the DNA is TGTGCCAGCAGCCCGGGACTAGCAAGTCTCAATGAGCAGTTCTTC.

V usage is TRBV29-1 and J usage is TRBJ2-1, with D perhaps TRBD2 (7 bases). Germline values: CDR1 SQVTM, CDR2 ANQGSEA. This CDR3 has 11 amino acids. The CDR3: CSGGGVLEQFF. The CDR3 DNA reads TGCAGTGGGGGGGGCGTACTTGAGCAGTTCTTC.